This T cell receptor beta chain was sequenced during a study of human T cells and chemical hapten exposure (dated by TCRdb to the early 2020s). Describing the broader study: For sensitization, 2% DPC in acetone was applied to an approximately 2 cm by approximately 2 cm area of upper inner arm skin. Weekly therapeutic DPC doses were additionally applied to the scalp of patients throughout the roughly 24-week study period. Patch testing was performed on the upper back with Finn chambers containing 0.01% DPC, and the patch tests were scored after 6 days according to International Contact Dermatitis Research Group standards. The patient cohort, mostly female, included alopecia areata with under or over 50% scalp involvement, alopecia totalis and alopecia universalis. The libraries were sequenced as a pool, and the TCR yield per sample differed mostly because of small variations in library volumes within the pool. Peripheral blood TCR repertoire changes were tracked in vivo in alopecia patients during primary and secondary sensitization to the hapten diphenylcyclopropenone (DPC). Blood samples were taken from patients before sensitization (week 0) and then at 2, 6 and about 24 weeks after DPC sensitization. About 30 alopecia patients provided blood for TCR sequencing at one to four time points (pre-sensitization, 2, 6 and 24 weeks). For every blood RNA sample, sequencing covered both the TCR alpha and TCR beta chains. What the study reported, not specific to this receptor: Because every patient had alopecia, a presumed autoimmune disease, the patients' immune response might differ from that of healthy individuals. DPC sensitization did not change how many TCRs were above 1 in 1000 frequency, and no evidence was found of alterations in global repertoire structure. Expanded TCRs formed significantly more large CDR3 similarity clusters than pre-sensitization or healthy control sets, consistent with antigen-driven responses. Patch test score was positively correlated with the number of PT1 expanded TCRs, with significance at thresholds 8, 16 and 32 but not at 4. Repeated subsampling changed both the strength of the expansion versus patch-test correlation and the threshold at which that correlation became significant.

On this clonotype: Which antigen it targets is not known. Nothing much larger sits one base from this clone, and base qualities are not available.

CDR1 is given as SGHAT and CDR2 as FQNNGV, both from the germline V gene. From cysteine to phenylalanine, the CDR3 is 15 amino acids long. Of the read, only the CDR3 DNA is kept; its 45 bases are in frame from base 1. A distance of 16 bases separates the germline ends of V and J, which lose 5 bases and 5 bases respectively. Library prep was done by RACE. Sequencing was performed on a NextSeq 500. Library preparation attached unique molecular identifiers to individual cDNA molecules for quantitative, reproducible TCR counting. As for the authors' bioinformatics: The median number of TCRs per sample was over 95,000, ranging from roughly 23,224 to 700,000. The Decombinator software suite was used to annotate the V, J and CDR3 of the TCR reads. For the PS versus PT1 abundance plots, all samples were subsampled to the same number of TCRs (28,000). TCRs were defined as expanded if absent before sensitization and observed at least eight times at the 2-week time point. TCRdb cleaned the public reads at Q25 with fastp, built clones with MiXCR and kept in-frame beta chains. Identical CDR3 proteins give one entry, which carries the most common genes and DNA. TCRdb, rather than the study authors, made the V and J calls. This sample comprises tens of thousands of distinct CDR3 sequences, approximately 9.6% of them detected only once. The ten top clones hold approximately 10% of the sample.

The sample's time point label, decoded: pre-sensitization, week 0. The treatment or condition label of this sample denotes: therapeutic diphenylcyclopropenone sensitization with weekly scalp DPC. Unfractionated whole blood was collected in Tempus Blood RNA tubes, and total RNA was extracted from that blood. Blood at each patch-test visit was drawn before the patch test was applied. To be eligible, patients had to be aged 18 to 70, diagnosed with alopecia and judged suitable for DPC therapy, while pregnant patients were excluded. The material was whole blood, obtained in connection with sensitization to the hapten diphenylcyclopropenone (DPC). The chain joins TRBV11-2 to TRBJ2-1; too little of a D gene remains to name it. The origin of this receptor is a woman between 25 and 40 years old with alopecia areata. Some clones in this sample may be carry-over from other donors' samples. The CDR3 protein is CASSPTSSQDNEQFF. The DNA sequence reads TGTGCCAGCAGCCCGACGTCCTCTCAGGACAATGAGCAGTTCTTC.